The 15 T cell receptor beta chains below all came from one sample that was sequenced in a study of blood T cell repertoires in COVID-19. Sequencing used immunoSEQ multiplex PCR; TCRdb keeps in-frame clones, though not all of them. In the table there are about 360,000 clones, approximately 86% of which are singletons. The sample comprised peripheral blood. The receptors stem from a human donor in a cohort sampled during active COVID-19.

V is TRBV30 and J is TRBJ1-5; tentatively, D is TRBD1 (6 bases). The CDR3 extends over 13 amino acids. V was shortened by 6 bases and J by 4 bases, with 13 bases between the two germline ends. Per the germline V gene, CDR1 is GTSNPN and CDR2 is SVGIG (reference sequence). CDR3 bases: TGTGCCTGCGCGGGGGGCCAGAATCAGCCCCAGCATTTT. Translating gives CACAGGQNQPQHF.

CDR3 in amino acids: CASSPEGLAGGGPRYF. CDR3 nucleotide sequence: TGTGCCAGCAGCCCAGAGGGACTAGCGGGAGGGGGACCCCGGTACTTC. The chain combines TRBV7-2 with TRBJ2-4; TRBD2 agrees at 16 bases. After removal of 5 bases from V and 15 bases from J, the junction contained 13 bases not matched to a gene. CDR3 length: 16 residues. The germline CDR1 and CDR2 sequences are SGHTA and FQGNSA.

This clone was counted a single time. The J gene is TRBJ2-3, the V gene TRBV28; the D gene is possibly TRBD2 (5 bases). Germline V gives CDR1 MDHEN, CDR2 SYDVKM. The CDR3 sequence is 15 residues long. V gave up 6 bases and J gave up 8 bases, with 21 bases separating them. The CDR3 loop is CASSETGIRIFTQYF. The CDR3 nucleotides are TGTGCCAGCAGCGAAACCGGGATTAGGATTTTTACGCAGTATTTT.

The V gene is TRBV7-8, the J gene TRBJ2-3; the match to TRBD2 covers 7 bases. This CDR3 contains 16 residues. From germline, CDR1 is SGHVS and CDR2 FQNEAQ. Germline trimming cut 1 base from V and 2 bases from J; bases unmatched to any gene: 6. CDR3 in DNA: TGTGCCAGCAGCTTAGATCGCGGGAGCAACACAGATACGCAGTATTTT. It yields the protein CASSLDRGSNTDTQYF. Full variable domain (missing parts from reference TRBV7-8 and TRBJ2-3): GAGVSQSPRYKVAKRGQDVALRCDPISGHVSLFWYQQALGQGPEFLTYFQNEAQLDKSGLPSDRFFAERPEGSVSTLKIQRTQQEDSAVYLCASSLDRGSNTDTQYFGPGTRLTVL.

This rearrangement joins TRBV6-1 to TRBJ1-1; D uncertain. V lost 6 bases to trimming and J lost 5 bases, with 7 bases between them. Germline loops: CDR1 MNHNS, CDR2 SASEGT. There are 11 residues in the CDR3. DNA of the CDR3: TGTGCCAGCAGATTACTAACTGAAGCTTTCTTT. This translates into CASRLLTEAFF.

The rearrangement uses TRBV11-2 and TRBJ2-7; D possibly corresponds to TRBD1 (5 bases). The CDR3 has 15 amino acids. In germline, CDR1 is SGHAT, CDR2 FQNNGV. Trimming took off 0 bases at V and 0 bases at J, with 9 bases between the two ends. The CDR3, as DNA: TGTGCCAGCAGCTTAGAGGTGGGGCCCTCCTACGAGCAGTACTTC. Translating it yields CASSLEVGPSYEQYF.

The chain joins TRBV7-6 to TRBJ1-1; 7 nucleotides match TRBD1. The CDR3 covers 16 residues. The trim removed 1 base at V and 0 bases at J, leaving 5 bases unmatched. Germline V lookup: CDR1 SGHVS, CDR2 FNYEAQ. In DNA, the CDR3 is TGTGCCAGCAGCTTAGATCCTGGACAGGTGAACACTGAAGCTTTCTTT. Translated, it gives CASSLDPGQVNTEAFF.

The chain joins TRBV3-1 (or the pseudogene TRBV3-2) to TRBJ1-2; 8 nucleotides align to TRBD1. Germline assignment: CDR1 LGHDT and CDR2 YNNKEL (reference sequence). V gave up 2 bases and J gave up 11 bases; unmatched junction bases: 13. The CDR3 length is 15 residues. CDR3 in amino acids: CASSQTGTGVRVYTF. CDR3 DNA: TGTGCCAGCAGCCAAACCGGGACAGGTGTTAGGGTGTACACCTTC.

In DNA form, the CDR3 reads TGTGCCAGCACCAAGGACAGTCTTAGCAATCAGCCCCAGCATTTT. It is translated as CASTKDSLSNQPQHF. The chain combines TRBV2 with TRBJ1-5; D is perhaps TRBD1 (6 bases). Trimming took 7 bases from V and 0 from J, leaving 13 bases between them. The CDR3 sequence is 15 residues long. CDR1 is SNHLY, CDR2 FYNNEI, per germline.

The rearrangement joins TRBV19 to TRBJ2-2; D may be TRBD2 (6 bases). CDR3 size: 14 residues. CDR1 LNHDA and CDR2 SQIVND come from the germline V gene (reference sequence). Trimming shortened V by 4 bases and J by 8 bases, and 14 bases separated the two germline ends. The CDR3 sequence is CASSSGNRPGELFF. CDR3 coding DNA: TGTGCCAGTAGTAGCGGGAATCGGCCGGGGGAGCTGTTTTTT.

Only one count was recorded for this clone. This chain joins TRBV27 and TRBJ1-2; 10 positions agree with TRBD1. Trimming at V came to 6 bases and at J to 8 bases, leaving 12 bases not matched to a gene. The germline V gene has CDR1 MNHEY and CDR2 SMNVEV (reference sequence). This CDR3 contains 15 residues. The CDR3 DNA follows: TGTGCCAGCAGGCCTACACTTGGGACAGGGGCCGGCTACACCTTC. This gives the protein CASRPTLGTGAGYTF.

This clone was observed a handful of times. This chain connects TRBV19 to TRBJ1-1; D not resolved. CDR3 length: 14 residues. The V gene lost 7 bases and the J gene lost 6 bases, with 18 bases spanning the gap. Germline V lookup: CDR1 LNHDA, CDR2 SQIVND (reference sequence). This CDR3 reads CASKSPMTRPEAFF. The CDR3 DNA reads TGTGCCAGTAAGTCCCCAATGACTCGACCTGAAGCTTTCTTT.

The chain is built from TRBV30 and TRBJ1-2; maybe TRBD1 (6 bases). V lost 4 bases and J lost 7, with 13 bases in between. From germline, CDR1 is GTSNPN and CDR2 SVGIG (reference sequence). The CDR3 runs to 12 residues. The CDR3 DNA follows: TGTGCCTGGATCCACAGGGTATGTGGCTACACCTTC. It specifies CAWIHRVCGYTF.

This rearrangement joins TRBV27 to TRBJ2-3, with D perhaps matching TRBD1 (5 bases). CDR1 is MNHEY and CDR2 is SMNVEV in the germline V gene (reference sequence). This CDR3 region has 14 residues. V lost 4 bases, J lost 3 bases, and 11 bases lay in between. The CDR3 sequence is CASSSRVVTDTQYF. CDR3 nucleotide sequence: TGTGCCAGCAGTTCCAGGGTTGTAACAGATACGCAGTATTTT.

The chain couples TRBV2 to TRBJ2-1; 8 bases fit TRBD2. This CDR3 has 14 residues. J gave up 7 bases and V 6 bases, and 8 bases lay outside the gene matches. Germline CDR1 is SNHLY and CDR2 is FYNNEI. For the CDR3, the DNA is TGTGCCAGCAGAAACGGGAGGGCCGGGAATGAGCAGTTCTTC. It is translated as CASRNGRAGNEQFF.